Listed below are T cell receptor beta chains from one sample, sequenced in a study of cytomegalovirus exposure and HLA in healthy donors. The assay was immunoSEQ multiplex PCR, and TCRdb's table has in-frame clones only and misses some. The sample lists about 120,000 clones, about four fifths seen once, with 1.5% in the top ten. Material: PBMCs. The receptors originated from a woman in her late teens or twenties in good health and CMV-seronegative. CDR3s include the opening cysteine and the closing phenylalanine or tryptophan. Each record gives: V gene, clone size, J gene, CDR3 length, D gene, CDR3 protein, CDR3 DNA. The D gene is left open where the match is weak. Clone size is shown for a subset of rows, as once, few, many or a class of expanded clone.

TRBV7-9,NA,TRBJ2-5,17,TRBD2,CASSLSVSGGAGETQYF,TGTGCCAGCAGCTTATCGGTTAGCGGGGGGGCCGGAGAGACCCAGTACTTC
TRBV7-9,NA,TRBJ2-7,15,TRBD2,CASTSTSGGPHEQYF,TGTGCCAGCACCTCCACTAGCGGGGGGCCCCACGAGCAGTACTTC
TRBV6-4,few,TRBJ2-1,12,NA,CASKEGSGRQFF,TGTGCCAGCAAGGAGGGATCTGGGCGGCAGTTCTTC
TRBV7-2,NA,TRBJ1-2,14,TRBD1,CASSLTGQGSGYTF,TGTGCCAGCAGCTTAACGGGACAGGGTAGCGGCTACACCTTC
TRBV14,NA,TRBJ2-7,15,TRBD2,CASSQELAGYYEQYF,TGTGCCAGCAGCCAAGAGCTAGCGGGCTACTACGAGCAGTACTTC
TRBV10-3,NA,TRBJ2-7,15,TRBD1,CAIRRGTGGPYEQYF,TGTGCCATCAGACGAGGGACAGGGGGACCCTACGAGCAGTACTTC
TRBV6-5,NA,TRBJ1-2,13,TRBD1,CASSWTGMYGYTF,TGTGCCAGCAGTTGGACAGGGATGTATGGCTACACCTTC
TRBV11-2,NA,TRBJ2-7,17,NA,CASSFFSVPTSTYEQYF,TGTGCCAGCAGCTTTTTTAGCGTACCGACCTCAACCTACGAGCAGTACTTC
TRBV4-3,once,TRBJ2-7,15,TRBD2,CASSQGLAGAYEQYF,TGCGCCAGCAGCCAAGGTCTAGCGGGGGCCTACGAGCAGTACTTC
TRBV27,NA,TRBJ2-5,14,TRBD1,CASSSRTGAGTQYF,TGTGCCAGCAGTTCCCGGACAGGGGCTGGGACCCAGTACTTC
TRBV25-1,NA,TRBJ2-1,15,NA,CASSGLQGYYNEQFF,TGTGCCAGCAGTGGGCTACAGGGTTACTACAATGAGCAGTTCTTC
TRBV2,NA,TRBJ2-7,14,TRBD1,CASGRQGSSYEQYF,TGTGCCAGCGGGCGACAGGGCAGCTCCTACGAGCAGTACTTC
TRBV6-5,once,TRBJ1-1,15,NA,CASSYSSVRRTEAFF,TGTGCCAGCAGTTACTCATCAGTGAGGAGGACTGAAGCTTTCTTT
TRBV9,NA,TRBJ2-7,12,NA,CASSVRSGEQYF,TGTGCCAGCAGCGTACGCTCAGGCGAGCAGTACTTC
TRBV2,NA,TRBJ1-2,13,TRBD1,CATAGQGPYGYTF,TGTGCCACCGCTGGACAGGGGCCGTATGGCTACACCTTC
TRBV30,few,TRBJ2-7,12,TRBD1,CAWEGDSYEQYF,TGTGCCTGGGAAGGGGACAGCTACGAGCAGTACTTC
TRBV6-1,NA,TRBJ1-1,13,TRBD1,CASSHPTGLGAFF,TGTGCCAGCAGCCATCCGACAGGGCTGGGAGCTTTCTTT
TRBV5-1,few,TRBJ2-7,15,NA,CASSLARQSLGEQYF,TGCGCCAGCAGCTTGGCACGACAGTCATTGGGCGAGCAGTACTTC
TRBV6-5,NA,TRBJ2-7,15,NA,CASSPRGSGNYEQYF,TGTGCCAGCAGCCCCCGAGGTAGCGGCAACTACGAGCAGTACTTC
TRBV7-9,once,TRBJ2-3,15,TRBD2,CASSWTSGNTDTQYF,TGTGCCAGCAGCTGGACTAGCGGGAATACAGATACGCAGTATTTT